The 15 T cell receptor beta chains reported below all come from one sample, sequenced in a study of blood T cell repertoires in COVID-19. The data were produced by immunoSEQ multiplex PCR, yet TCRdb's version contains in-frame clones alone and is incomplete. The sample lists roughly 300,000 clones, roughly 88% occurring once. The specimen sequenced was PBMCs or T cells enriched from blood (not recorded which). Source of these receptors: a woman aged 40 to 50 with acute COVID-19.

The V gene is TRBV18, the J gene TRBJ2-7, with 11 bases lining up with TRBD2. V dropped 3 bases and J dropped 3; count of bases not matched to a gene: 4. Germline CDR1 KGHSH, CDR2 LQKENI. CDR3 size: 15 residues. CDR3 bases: TGTGCCAGCTCACCCTTGGGACTAGCGGACTACGAGCAGTACTTC. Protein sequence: CASSPLGLADYEQYF.

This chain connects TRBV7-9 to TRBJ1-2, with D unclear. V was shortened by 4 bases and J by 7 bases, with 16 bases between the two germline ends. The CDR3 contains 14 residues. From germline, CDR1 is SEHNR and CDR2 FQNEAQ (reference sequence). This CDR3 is CASSSQNGLSGYTF. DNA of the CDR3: TGTGCCAGCAGCTCCCAGAATGGGCTAAGTGGCTACACCTTC.

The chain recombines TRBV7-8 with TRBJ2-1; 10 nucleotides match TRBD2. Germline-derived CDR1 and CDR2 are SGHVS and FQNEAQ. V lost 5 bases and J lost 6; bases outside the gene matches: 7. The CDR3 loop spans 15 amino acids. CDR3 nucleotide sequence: TGTGCCAGCAGCCGGCTAGCGGGAGCCTTCAATGAGCAGTTCTTC. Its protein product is CASSRLAGAFNEQFF.

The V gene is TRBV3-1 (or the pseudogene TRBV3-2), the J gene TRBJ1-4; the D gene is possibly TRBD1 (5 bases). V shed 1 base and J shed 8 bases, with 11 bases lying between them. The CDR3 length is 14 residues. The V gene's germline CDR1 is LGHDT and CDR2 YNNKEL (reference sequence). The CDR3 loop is CASSQGGTGEKLFF. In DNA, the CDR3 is TGTGCCAGCAGCCAAGGTGGAACAGGAGAAAAACTGTTTTTT.

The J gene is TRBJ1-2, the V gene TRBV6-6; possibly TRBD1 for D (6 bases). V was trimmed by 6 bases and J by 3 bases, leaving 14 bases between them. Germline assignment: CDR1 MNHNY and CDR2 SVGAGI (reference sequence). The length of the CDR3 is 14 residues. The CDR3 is CASRGTTSDYGYTF. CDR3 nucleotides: TGTGCCAGCAGGGGGACAACGAGTGACTATGGCTACACCTTC.

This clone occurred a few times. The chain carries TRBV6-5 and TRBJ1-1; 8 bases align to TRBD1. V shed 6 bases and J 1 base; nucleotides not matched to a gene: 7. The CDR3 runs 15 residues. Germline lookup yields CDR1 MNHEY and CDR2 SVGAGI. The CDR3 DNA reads TGTGCCAGCAGAGCTAGGACAGGGCCGAACACTGAAGCTTTCTTT. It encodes CASRARTGPNTEAFF.

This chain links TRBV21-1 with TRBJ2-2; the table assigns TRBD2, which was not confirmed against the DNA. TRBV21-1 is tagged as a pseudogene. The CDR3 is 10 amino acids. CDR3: CAPPSGELFF. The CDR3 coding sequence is TGTGCCCCCCCGTCCGGGGAGCTGTTTTTT.

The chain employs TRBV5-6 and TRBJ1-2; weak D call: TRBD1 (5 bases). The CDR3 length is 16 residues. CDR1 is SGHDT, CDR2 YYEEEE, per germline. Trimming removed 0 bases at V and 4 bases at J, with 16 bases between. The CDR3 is CASSLGVARASYGYTF. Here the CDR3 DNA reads TGTGCCAGCAGCTTGGGGGTGGCCAGGGCGTCCTATGGCTACACCTTC.

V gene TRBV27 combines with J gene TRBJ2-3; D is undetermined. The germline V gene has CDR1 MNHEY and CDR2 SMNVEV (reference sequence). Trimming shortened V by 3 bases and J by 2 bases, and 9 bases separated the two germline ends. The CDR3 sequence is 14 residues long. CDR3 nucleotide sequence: TGTGCCAGCAGTTTTTCCGAGGTCACAGATACGCAGTATTTT. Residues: CASSFSEVTDTQYF.

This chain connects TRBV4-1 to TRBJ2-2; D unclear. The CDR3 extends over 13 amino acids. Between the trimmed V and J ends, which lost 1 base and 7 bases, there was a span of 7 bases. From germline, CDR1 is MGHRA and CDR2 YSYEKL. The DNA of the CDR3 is TGCGCCAGCAGCCAAGTCCTTGTCGGGGAGCTGTTTTTT. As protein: CASSQVLVGELFF.

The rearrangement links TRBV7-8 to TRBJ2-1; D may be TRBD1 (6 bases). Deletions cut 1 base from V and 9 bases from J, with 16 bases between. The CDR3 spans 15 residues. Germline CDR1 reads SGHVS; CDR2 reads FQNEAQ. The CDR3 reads CASSLGTGLYAEQFF. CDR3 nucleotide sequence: TGTGCCAGCAGCTTAGGTACAGGGCTGTATGCTGAGCAGTTCTTC.

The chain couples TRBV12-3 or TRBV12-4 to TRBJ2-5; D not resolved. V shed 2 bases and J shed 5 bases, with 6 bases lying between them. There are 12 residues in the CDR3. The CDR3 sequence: CASSLFSETQYF. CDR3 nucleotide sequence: TGTGCCAGCAGTTTATTCTCCGAGACCCAGTACTTC.

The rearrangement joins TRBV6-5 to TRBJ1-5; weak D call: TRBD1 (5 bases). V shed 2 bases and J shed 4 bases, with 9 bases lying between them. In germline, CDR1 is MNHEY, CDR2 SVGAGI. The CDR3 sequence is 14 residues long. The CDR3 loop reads CASSYGAGNQPQHF. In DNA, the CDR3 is TGTGCCAGCAGTTACGGGGCGGGGAATCAGCCCCAGCATTTT.

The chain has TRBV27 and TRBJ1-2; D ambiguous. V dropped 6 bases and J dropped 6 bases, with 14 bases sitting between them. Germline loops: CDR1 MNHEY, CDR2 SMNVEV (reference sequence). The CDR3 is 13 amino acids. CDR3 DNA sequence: TGTGCCAGCAGGGAAAAGCGGGCGAATGGCTACACCTTC. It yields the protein CASREKRANGYTF.

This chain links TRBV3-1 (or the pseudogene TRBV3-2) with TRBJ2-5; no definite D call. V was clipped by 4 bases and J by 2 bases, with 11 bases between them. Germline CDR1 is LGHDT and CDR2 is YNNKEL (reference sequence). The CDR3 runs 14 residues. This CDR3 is CASSPPLVQETQYF. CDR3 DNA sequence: TGTGCCAGCAGCCCTCCGCTAGTACAAGAGACCCAGTACTTC.